The sample holds a few counts of the clone carrying this T cell receptor beta chain. Antigen: not known. The data derive from a study of vaccination effects on CD4 cells after COVID-19. Looking at the study overall: Ahead of sequencing, the ViraFEST assay grew antigen-specific CD4+ T cells using viral peptide pools. Points from the study as a whole: Recruitment yielded few convalescent patients, and the study had no early post-infection timepoints.

The V gene lost 6 bases and the J gene lost 0 bases, with 2 bases spanning the gap. This CDR3 has 12 residues. Measured with immunoSEQ multiplex PCR; TCRdb has only the in-frame clones, and not every one. The data contain around 30,000 clones, about 62% of them seen just once; the ten biggest clones take up approximately 9.9%. It was after approximately 11 days of culture that CD4+ T cells were isolated. This sample comprised CD4+ T cells from PBMCs cultured without peptide, obtained before COVID-19 vaccination. The rearrangement links TRBV12-3 or TRBV12-4 to TRBJ2-2; D uncertain. The clonotype was recovered from a human donor who received a COVID-19 vaccine. The CDR3 here is CASRTNTGELFF. CDR3 bases: TGTGCCAGCAGGACGAACACCGGGGAGCTGTTTTTT.